The next 29 T cell receptor beta chains were all read from a single sample in a study of human T cells and chemical hapten exposure. TCRdb independently ran MiXCR on the RACE reads; one entry per CDR3 protein. Counted here are around 39,000 distinct CDR3 sequences, 5.5% to 7.5% occurring once; the ten biggest clones make up roughly 9.2%. Documented time point: patch test 1, 2 weeks after DPC sensitization. Indicated treatment: therapeutic diphenylcyclopropenone sensitization with weekly scalp DPC. Total RNA was extracted from unfractionated whole blood. The input for sequencing was whole blood, taken in connection with sensitization to the hapten diphenylcyclopropenone (DPC). The receptor set was obtained from a woman under 40 with alopecia areata. Some clones in this sample may be carry-over from other donors' samples.

There are many counts of this clonotype. The chain combines TRBV19 with TRBJ2-7; either TRBD1 or TRBD2 may supply D (5 bases each). Germline-derived CDR1 and CDR2 are LNHDA and SQIVND (reference sequence). The CDR3 extends over 13 amino acids. Trimming stripped 7 bases from V and 3 bases from J, with 13 bases between. CDR3 residues: CASIRRECYEQYF. The CDR3 bases are TGTGCCAGTATTCGCAGGGAGTGCTACGAGCAGTACTTC.

This clonotype was seen ten or more times. V and J are TRBV6-1 and TRBJ1-5; tentatively, D is TRBD1 (5 bases). Per the germline V gene, CDR1 is MNHNS and CDR2 is SASEGT. V was clipped by 7 bases and J by 0 bases, with 10 bases between them. The CDR3 runs 14 residues. The CDR3 DNA reads TGTGCCAGCATGGGGGGTACTAGCAATCAGCCCCAGCATTTT. As protein: CASMGGTSNQPQHF.

This clonotype has a count of ten or more. The chain is built from TRBV12-3 or TRBV12-4 and TRBJ2-4; D is uncertain. With 2 bases removed from V and 0 bases from J, the gap between germline ends came to 11 bases. CDR3 length: 16 amino acids. CDR3 bases: TGTGCCAGCAGTTTATACGGCTCCCGAGCCAAAAACATTCAGTACTTC. Amino acid sequence: CASSLYGSRAKNIQYF.

This clonotype was counted ten times or more. The chain links TRBV2 to TRBJ2-1, with 9 bases that match TRBD1. CDR3 length: 15 residues. V shed 7 bases, J shed 6 bases, and the junction held 10 bases outside the gene matches. Germline loops: CDR1 SNHLY, CDR2 FYNNEI. CDR3 loop: CASITDRGYGNEQFF. CDR3 coding DNA: TGTGCCAGCATAACGGACAGGGGATATGGCAATGAGCAGTTCTTC.

There are many counts of this clonotype. The V and J genes are TRBV10-2 and TRBJ1-3; the D is unclear. The CDR3 spans 11 residues. The V gene lost 3 bases and the J gene lost 4 bases, with 1 base spanning the gap. Looked up from germline, CDR1 is WSHSY and CDR2 is SAAADI. The CDR3 nucleotides are TGCGCCAGCAGTGACGGAAACACCATATATTTT. As protein: CASSDGNTIYF.

This clonotype has only a few counts. The chain employs TRBV12-3 or TRBV12-4 and TRBJ1-5; D gene ambiguous. Trimming left V 2 bases short and J 7 bases short, with 6 bases between. CDR3 size: 12 residues. The CDR3 DNA sequence: TGTGCCAGCAGTTTATCCCGGCAGCCCCAGCATTTT. This sequence encodes CASSLSRQPQHF.

There are a few counts of this clonotype. This chain links TRBV3-1 with TRBJ2-7; no clear D gene. Germline CDR1 is LGHDT and CDR2 is YNNKEL (reference sequence). V gave up 1 base and J gave up 6 bases, with 4 bases separating them. CDR3 length: 11 residues. The CDR3 bases are TGTGCCAGCAGCCAAGTTAGCGAGCAGTACTTC. Its translation is CASSQVSEQYF.

This clonotype was counted between two and nine times. V and J are TRBV28 and TRBJ1-5; D is unresolved. The V and J ends lost 4 bases and 3 bases respectively, with 7 bases between them. The CDR3 spans 13 residues. Germline assignment: CDR1 MDHEN and CDR2 SYDVKM. The CDR3 DNA reads TGTGCCAGCAGTTCCGGATACAATCAGCCCCAGCATTTT. Its protein is CASSSGYNQPQHF.

The genes are TRBV5-1 and TRBJ2-1, with 7 bases aligning to TRBD1. Per germline, CDR1 SGHRS and CDR2 YFSETQ. This CDR3 spans 17 amino acids. The V segment lost 2 bases and the J segment 5 bases; nucleotides outside the gene matches: 13. The CDR3 loop reads CASSFVRQGRRNNEQFF. The CDR3 bases are TGCGCCAGCAGCTTCGTAAGACAGGGTAGAAGGAACAATGAGCAGTTCTTC.

In its sample, this clonotype was seen a few times. The rearrangement joins TRBV7-9 to TRBJ2-3; 9 bases are shared with TRBD1. The germline CDR1 and CDR2 sequences are SEHNR and FQNEAQ (reference sequence). The CDR3 spans 15 residues. Unmatched junction bases numbered 7, after V lost 3 bases and J lost 6 bases. In DNA form, the CDR3 reads TGTGCCAGCAGCTTTCTTGACAGGGGGGCGGATACGCAGTATTTT. Translation: CASSFLDRGADTQYF.

V usage is TRBV30 and J usage is TRBJ2-1, with 8 bases matching TRBD2. The CDR3 is made up of 16 amino acids. V shed 3 bases and J 7 bases; nucleotides not matched to a gene: 14. Germline CDR1 GTSNPN, CDR2 SVGIG (reference sequence). The CDR3 loop is CAWRGGAGAPWNEQFF. CDR3 nucleotides: TGTGCCTGGAGGGGGGGAGCGGGGGCCCCTTGGAATGAGCAGTTCTTC.

In this sample, this clonotype turned up many times. For the CDR3, the DNA is TGTGCCACCTCTCTTAATAGCAATCAGCCCCAGCATTTT. Translation gives CATSLNSNQPQHF. The rearrangement joins TRBV15 to TRBJ1-5; D gene ambiguous. There are 13 residues in the CDR3. Looked up from germline, CDR1 is LNHNV and CDR2 is YYDKDF (reference sequence). Trimming shortened V by 8 bases and J by 0 bases, and 8 bases separated the two germline ends.

This clonotype was counted once. This clone may be a read error of a much larger clone one base away. The chain couples TRBV7-6 to TRBJ2-7; D is unclear. The CDR3 loop spans 14 amino acids. Germline values: CDR1 SGHVS, CDR2 FNYEAQ. CDR3 region: CASSLEGTAYKQYF. CDR3 in DNA: TGTGCCAGCAGCTTAGAGGGCACCGCCTACAAGCAGTACTTC.

This clonotype came up a few times. A junction boundary mismatches the germline segment, possibly from a read error. This chain uses TRBV7-7 with TRBJ2-5; a possible D gene is TRBD1 (5 bases). The CDR3 spans 15 residues. Per germline, CDR1 SSHAT and CDR2 FNYEAQ (reference sequence). In DNA form, the CDR3 reads TGTGCTAGCAGCGCAGGAACAGGCGCCCAAGAGACCCAGTACTTC. This translates into CASSAGTGAQETQYF.

The V gene is TRBV5-1, the J gene TRBJ2-7; D is perhaps TRBD2 (7 bases). With 0 bases removed from V and 5 bases from J, the gap between germline ends came to 12 bases. The CDR3 sequence is 14 residues long. CDR1 is SGHRS and CDR2 is YFSETQ in the germline V gene. The CDR3 loop is CASSLVRGGDEQYF. The DNA for the CDR3 is TGCGCCAGCAGCTTGGTCAGGGGAGGGGACGAGCAGTACTTC.

This clonotype came up many times. The chain uses TRBV12-3 or TRBV12-4 and TRBJ1-1; possibly TRBD1 for D (5 bases). The germline V and J ends were trimmed by 6 bases and 4 bases, with 12 bases remaining between them. The CDR3 has 13 amino acids. The CDR3 protein is CASRIQGGTEAFF. In nucleotides, the CDR3 is TGTGCCAGCAGAATTCAGGGTGGCACTGAAGCTTTCTTT.

This clonotype has a count of ten or more. This chain connects TRBV12-3 or TRBV12-4 to TRBJ2-1, with D unresolved. V was clipped by 9 bases and J by 5 bases, with 14 bases between them. The CDR3 covers 13 residues. In DNA, the CDR3 is TGTGCCAGTAATTCGGGCACCCACAATGAGCAGTTCTTC. Translating gives CASNSGTHNEQFF.

This clonotype has only a few counts. This chain uses TRBV14 with TRBJ2-1; 8 bases are shared with TRBD1. Unmatched junction bases numbered 8, after V lost 5 bases and J lost 8 bases. The CDR3 is 14 amino acids. Germline values: CDR1 SGHDN, CDR2 FVKESK. CDR3 protein: CASSTRQGWYEQFF. The CDR3 DNA follows: TGTGCCAGCAGCACCCGACAGGGGTGGTATGAGCAGTTCTTC.

V and J are TRBV6-6 and TRBJ2-3, with 7 positions matching TRBD1. The germline V gene has CDR1 MNHNY and CDR2 SVGAGI (reference sequence). The J segment lost 0 bases and the V segment lost 8 bases, leaving 8 bases of the junction unmatched. There are 15 residues in the CDR3. The CDR3 protein is CASGATGVSTDTQYF. CDR3 DNA: TGTGCCAGCGGCGCCACAGGGGTGAGCACAGATACGCAGTATTTT.

This clonotype was seen many times. The chain carries TRBV5-5 and TRBJ1-1; weak D call: TRBD1 (6 bases). The length of the CDR3 is 14 residues. V lost 0 bases and J lost 1, with 7 bases in between. Germline assignment: CDR1 SGHKS and CDR2 YYEKEE (reference sequence). This CDR3 reads CASSLVTGNTEAFF. The CDR3 coding sequence is TGTGCCAGCAGCTTGGTGACAGGGAACACTGAAGCTTTCTTT.

This clonotype rates as medium-sized (0.01 to 0.1%). V gene TRBV4-1 combines with J gene TRBJ1-1; D not resolved. CDR3 length: 15 amino acids. Germline values: CDR1 MGHRA, CDR2 YSYEKL. V dropped 2 bases and J dropped 3 bases, with 13 bases sitting between them. For the CDR3, the DNA is TGCGCCAGCAGCCAAAACCCCCGGGCATACACTGAAGCTTTCTTT. As protein: CASSQNPRAYTEAFF.

V is TRBV28 and J is TRBJ2-5, with D tentatively TRBD1 (6 bases). The CDR3 length is 14 residues. Germline-derived CDR1 and CDR2 are MDHEN and SYDVKM. V was cut by 5 bases and J by 4 bases, with 14 bases left in between. CDR3 sequence (DNA): TGTGCCAGCAGTCCTGTACAGGGAAGAGAGACCCAGTACTTC. Protein product: CASSPVQGRETQYF. The full variable domain, its missing parts supplied by reference TRBV28 and TRBJ2-5, is DVKVTQSSRYLVKRTGEKVFLECVQDMDHENMFWYRQDPGLGLRLIYFSYDVKMKEKGDIPEGYSVSREKKERFSLILESASTNQTSMYLCASSPVQGRETQYFGPGTRLLVL.

Judged by abundance, this clonotype is medium-sized. The V call is TRBV7-3, the J call TRBJ2-3; 8 bases align to TRBD1. Germline assignment: CDR1 SGHTA and CDR2 FQGTGA. V shed 5 bases, J shed 0 bases, and the junction held 4 bases outside the gene matches. The CDR3 spans 15 residues. The CDR3 DNA reads TGTGCCAGCAGCCTAGGACAGGGCAGCACAGATACGCAGTATTTT. This codes for CASSLGQGSTDTQYF.

The V gene is TRBV7-2, the J gene TRBJ2-7; D unresolved. CDR1 and CDR2 (germline): SGHTA, FQGNSA. The CDR3 runs to 12 residues. Deletions cut 0 bases from V and 6 bases from J, with 6 bases between. In DNA, the CDR3 is TGTGCCAGCAGCTTAGCTTTGGGCGAGCAGTACTTC. Protein product: CASSLALGEQYF.

This clonotype was recorded a few times. The genes are TRBV18 and TRBJ1-1; D remains ambiguous. Trimming removed 3 bases from V and 7 bases from J, with 15 bases in between. The CDR3 is 14 amino acids. Germline V CDR1 and CDR2: KGHSH, LQKENI. The CDR3 spells CASSPRAGGDEAFF. The CDR3 coding sequence is TGTGCCAGCTCACCGAGGGCTGGCGGGGATGAAGCTTTCTTT.

This clonotype was seen a few times. The rearrangement uses TRBV20-1 and TRBJ2-7; 8 bases align to TRBD1. The germline CDR1 and CDR2 sequences are DFQATT and SNEGSKA (reference sequence). With 1 base clipped from V and 2 bases from J, the junction kept 1 base outside the gene matches. This CDR3 has 13 residues. Here the CDR3 reads CSARGTGPYEQYF. DNA of the CDR3: TGCAGTGCTAGAGGGACAGGGCCCTACGAGCAGTACTTC.

Ten or more counts support this clonotype. The chain uses TRBV9 and TRBJ2-3; D remains unclear. CDR3 length equals 12 residues. Germline-derived CDR1 and CDR2 are SGDLS and YYNGEE. V lost 3 bases and J 8 bases, leaving 10 bases between the germline ends. CDR3 bases: TGTGCCAGCAGCGCCCCCCCCGGTACGCAGTATTTT. Translation gives CASSAPPGTQYF.

This clonotype was counted ten times or more. CDR3 coding DNA: TGTGCCAGCAGTTTGGGTAGCGGGGGCACCACAGATACGCAGTATTTT. Its translation: CASSLGSGGTTDTQYF. The gene calls are TRBV27 and TRBJ2-3; TRBD2 agrees at 9 bases. Germline values: CDR1 MNHEY, CDR2 SMNVEV (reference sequence). V gave up 3 bases and J gave up 2 bases; unmatched junction bases: 6. The CDR3 contains 16 residues.

The rearrangement links TRBV7-3 to TRBJ2-7; 9 positions match TRBD1. The germline gives CDR1 SGHTA, CDR2 FQGTGA. The CDR3 runs 14 residues. J was trimmed by 7 bases and V by 5 bases; bases with no gene match: 9. CDR3 region: CASSPRDRAGEQYF. As DNA, the CDR3 is TGTGCCAGCAGCCCCCGGGACAGGGCCGGGGAGCAGTACTTC.